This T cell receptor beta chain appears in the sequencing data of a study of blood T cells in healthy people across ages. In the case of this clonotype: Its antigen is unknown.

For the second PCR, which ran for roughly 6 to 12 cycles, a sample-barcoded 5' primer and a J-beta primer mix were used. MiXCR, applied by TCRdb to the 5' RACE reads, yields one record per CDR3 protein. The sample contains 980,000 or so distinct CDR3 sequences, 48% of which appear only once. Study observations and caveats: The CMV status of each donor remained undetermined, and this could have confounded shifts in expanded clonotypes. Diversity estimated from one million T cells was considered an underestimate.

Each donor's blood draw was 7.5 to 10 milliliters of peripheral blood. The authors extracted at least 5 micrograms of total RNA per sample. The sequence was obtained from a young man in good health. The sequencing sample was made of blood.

CDR3 DNA sequence: TGCGCCAGCAGCAGCAGGACAGGCGCTAAAGAGACCCAGTACTTC. Translating it yields CASSSRTGAKETQYF. V and J are TRBV5-1 and TRBJ2-5; 7 nucleotides match TRBD1. Trimming at V came to 4 bases and at J to 3 bases, leaving 9 bases not matched to a gene. CDR3 length: 15 residues. Looked up from germline, CDR1 is SGHRS and CDR2 is YFSETQ. Complete variable domain (other parts from reference TRBV5-1 and TRBJ2-5): KAGVTQTPRYLIKTRGQQVTLSCSPISGHRSVSWYQQTPGQGLQFLFEYFSETQRNKGNFPGRFSGRQFSNSRSEMNVSTLELGDSALYLCASSSRTGAKETQYFGPGTRLLVL.